This is a list of T cell receptor beta chains from one sample in a study of T cell repertoires in cytomegalovirus infection. TCRdb re-derived calls from the reads in MiXCR, one entry per CDR3 protein. The sample records nearly 650,000 distinct CDR3 sequences, 24% being singletons. Sequencing was carried out using CD8+ T cells from PBMCs. These receptors were collected from a human donor in good health (CMV status not recorded). Some clones in this sample may be carry-over from other donors' samples. Both conserved end residues are part of each CDR3. The order of the fields is V gene, D gene, J gene, clone size, CDR3 DNA, CDR3 protein. D genes are given only for firm matches. Clone size appears in some rows only: once, few, many, or a class for an expanded clone.

>TRBV28|TRBD2|TRBJ2-3|many
TGTGCCAGCAGTTTTCAGAGACTAGCCGACACAGATACGCAGTATTTT
CASSFQRLADTDTQYF
>TRBV7-6|TRBD1|TRBJ1-2|many
TGTGCCAGCACATTGGGGACAGAGAGCTATGGCTACACCTTC
CASTLGTESYGYTF
>TRBV12-3/TRBV12-4|.|TRBJ2-5|.
TGTGCCAGCACCGCGACTATCCAAGAGACCCAGTACTTC
CASTATIQETQYF
>TRBV29-1|.|TRBJ2-1|.
TGCAGCGTTGAAGGATGGTCAGGGGTTTACAATGAGCAGTTCTTC
CSVEGWSGVYNEQFF
>TRBV4-1|.|TRBJ1-1|many
TGCGCCAGCAGCCAATCGCGACTCCACACTGAAGCTTTCTTT
CASSQSRLHTEAFF
>TRBV11-3|.|TRBJ1-2|.
TGTGCCAGCAGCTTAGAGCCCGGGGGGGGCTACACCTTC
CASSLEPGGGYTF
>TRBV7-2|.|TRBJ2-7|many
TGTGCCAGCAGCTTAGCACTCAGGGGCTACGAGCAGTACTTC
CASSLALRGYEQYF
>TRBV27|.|TRBJ1-2|.
TGTGCCAGCAGCCAAGAAGGGACACTCTATGGCTACACCTTC
CASSQEGTLYGYTF
>TRBV5-5|.|TRBJ2-1|.
TGTGCCAGCAGCTTGGCGGCTCTAGGGGGCTCCTACAATGAGCAGTTCTTC
CASSLAALGGSYNEQFF
>TRBV13|TRBD1|TRBJ1-2|.
TGTGCCAGCAAAGGACAGGGAGTCGACTATGGCTACACCTTC
CASKGQGVDYGYTF
>TRBV24-1|.|TRBJ2-3|.
TGTGCCACCAGTGATTTGGCCTTCACAGATACGCAGTATTTT
CATSDLAFTDTQYF
>TRBV4-1|TRBD2|TRBJ2-2|many
TGCGCCAGCAGCCGAGGAGCGGGGGAAGCCGGGGAGCTGTTTTTT
CASSRGAGEAGELFF
>TRBV20-1|.|TRBJ1-2|.
TGCAGTGCCCTTTCTGCGGCAGACTATGGCTACACCTTC
CSALSAADYGYTF
>TRBV28|.|TRBJ1-1|many
TGTGCCAGCAGTCCAATAGACAGCGGGGACACTGAAGCTTTCTTT
CASSPIDSGDTEAFF
>TRBV7-2|.|TRBJ2-1|many
TGTGCCAGCAGCCCGTTGGACAGTTTAAATGAGCAGTTCTTC
CASSPLDSLNEQFF
>TRBV6-2/TRBV6-3|.|TRBJ1-5|.
TGTGCCAGCAGTTACTCGTATGCTAGCAATCAGCCCCAGCATTTT
CASSYSYASNQPQHF
>TRBV7-6|TRBD1|TRBJ2-3|many
TGTGCCAGCAGCATGTCGACAGGGTCCGGCACAGATACGCAGTATTTT
CASSMSTGSGTDTQYF
>TRBV6-5|.|TRBJ1-5|.
TGTGCCAGCAGTTATGGGGTCAATCAGCCCCAGCATTTT
CASSYGVNQPQHF
>TRBV20-1|.|TRBJ2-1|.
TGCAGTGCTAGAGTCTGGGGTGGAGATGAGCAGTTCTTC
CSARVWGGDEQFF
>TRBV28|TRBD1|TRBJ1-5|.
TGTGCCAGCAGTTCCTGGACAGGGGAGGACAATCAGCCCCAGCATTTT
CASSSWTGEDNQPQHF
>TRBV28|.|TRBJ2-1|.
TGTGCCAGCAGTTACGACACAGACAATGAGCAGTTCTTC
CASSYDTDNEQFF
>TRBV14|.|TRBJ1-1|few
TGTGCCAGCAGCCCGGGGAGCCATGAAGCTTTCTTT
CASSPGSHEAFF
>TRBV20-1|.|TRBJ2-7|few
TGCAGTGCTACGGAATTGCGGAACTCCTACGAGCAGTACTTC
CSATELRNSYEQYF
>TRBV5-1|TRBD1|TRBJ1-1|.
TGCGCCAGCAGCTTGGCGTTAGGACAGGGGGGTCCGAACACTGAAGCTTTCTTT
CASSLALGQGGPNTEAFF
>TRBV12-3/TRBV12-4|TRBD1|TRBJ1-2|many
TGTGCCAGCAGTTTTGCAGGGGGGAACTATGGCTACACCTTC
CASSFAGGNYGYTF